The 11 T cell receptor beta chains presented below share a single source sample, sequenced in a study of blood T cells in healthy people across ages. Primers used in a second PCR of roughly 6 to 12 cycles were a sample-barcoded 5' primer and a J-beta primer mix. TCRdb called the 5' RACE reads again in MiXCR, with one record for every CDR3 protein. The sample has 1.5 million to 1.9 million distinct CDR3 sequences; under 55% are singletons. The source material was blood. The receptors were gathered from a woman younger than 35 in good health.

A few counts support this clonotype. This sequence joins TRBV11-2 and TRBJ2-7; D gene ambiguous. Per the germline V gene, CDR1 is SGHAT and CDR2 is FQNNGV. V was trimmed by 2 bases and J by 0 bases, leaving 8 bases between them. The CDR3 length is 14 residues. The chain's CDR3 is CASSLKVSSYEQYF. As DNA, the CDR3 is TGTGCCAGCAGCTTAAAGGTTAGCTCCTACGAGCAGTACTTC.

The rearrangement joins TRBV7-8 to TRBJ1-4, with TRBD1 as a possible D gene (6 bases). This CDR3 spans 15 amino acids. Deletions cut 3 bases from V and 7 bases from J, with 15 bases between. The germline gives CDR1 SGHVS, CDR2 FQNEAQ. This CDR3 reads CASSLGPGAVEKLFF. The CDR3, as DNA: TGTGCCAGCAGCTTGGGCCCAGGGGCAGTTGAAAAACTGTTTTTT.

For this clonotype: A single base separates this from a much larger clone, so it may be a read error. The CDR3 spells CASSWTGGLSVEAFF. The CDR3 DNA reads as TGTGCCAGCAGCTGGACAGGGGGCCTGAGCGTTGAAGCTTTCTTT. This chain joins TRBV7-3 and TRBJ1-1; 11 nucleotides line up with TRBD1. Germline V gives CDR1 SGHTA, CDR2 FQGTGA. The CDR3 has 15 amino acids. V was pared by 4 bases and J by 7 bases, with 8 bases of the junction left unmatched.

The chain joins TRBV3-1 to TRBJ2-1; TRBD1 matches 12 bases. Germline trimming cut 1 base from V and 4 bases from J; bases unmatched to any gene: 2. The V gene's germline CDR1 is LGHDT and CDR2 YNNKEL (reference sequence). The CDR3 contains 16 residues. Here the CDR3 DNA reads TGTGCCAGCAGCCAAGTGGGACAGGGGGCTTACAATGAGCAGTTCTTC. This encodes CASSQVGQGAYNEQFF.

This clonotype turned up a few times. The V and J genes are TRBV28 and TRBJ2-1, with TRBD1 identical over 8 bases. This CDR3 has 15 residues. Germline V CDR1 and CDR2: MDHEN, SYDVKM. V lost 4 bases to trimming and J lost 7 bases; unmatched junction nucleotides: 9. CDR3 sequence: CASSSPQGARNEQFF. In DNA form, the CDR3 reads TGTGCCAGCAGTTCTCCTCAGGGGGCCAGGAATGAGCAGTTCTTC.

This clonotype was seen only a few times. The chain recombines TRBV29-1 with TRBJ1-1; D is uncertain. This CDR3 contains 12 residues. In germline, CDR1 is SQVTM, CDR2 ANQGSEA. V was trimmed by 4 bases and J by 3 bases, leaving 9 bases between them. CDR3 loop: CSVVGLYTEAFF. CDR3 DNA sequence: TGCAGCGTTGTGGGGTTATACACTGAAGCTTTCTTT.

This clonotype showed up just a few times. The CDR3 reads CASIWGQGTDTQYF. CDR3 in DNA: TGTGCCAGCATTTGGGGCCAGGGCACAGATACGCAGTATTTT. The chain recombines TRBV6-2 or TRBV6-3 with TRBJ2-3, with D possibly matching TRBD1 (5 bases). Germline-derived CDR1 and CDR2 are MNHEY and SVGEGT. The CDR3 spans 14 residues. The V and J ends lost 7 bases and 1 base respectively, with 12 bases between them.

The table lists this clonotype with many counts. The J gene is TRBJ2-5, the V gene TRBV5-1; 13 nucleotides match TRBD2. The CDR3 runs to 15 residues. CDR1 SGHRS and CDR2 YFSETQ come from the germline V gene. The V and J ends lost 4 bases and 2 bases, in that order; junction bases with no gene match: 2. The CDR3 sequence: CASSPGLAGQETQYF. The CDR3 region has the DNA TGCGCCAGCAGCCCGGGACTAGCGGGGCAAGAGACCCAGTACTTC.

This clonotype was detected only a few times. The chain combines TRBV5-1 with TRBJ1-2; possible D gene TRBD1, 6 bases. The germline gives CDR1 SGHRS, CDR2 YFSETQ. Trimming removed 4 bases from V and 8 bases from J, with 24 bases in between. The CDR3 loop spans 16 amino acids. In nucleotides, the CDR3 is TGCGCCAGCAGCACAGACCGGGGGCGAGATTTGGTAGGCTACACCTTC. This codes for CASSTDRGRDLVGYTF.

This sequence joins TRBV5-1 and TRBJ2-2, with D perhaps TRBD1 (6 bases). Germline CDR1 is SGHRS and CDR2 is YFSETQ. The CDR3 length is 14 residues. Trimming took 4 bases from V and 1 from J, leaving 8 bases between them. CDR3 protein: CASSQQGNTGELFF. The CDR3 nucleotides are TGCGCCAGCAGCCAACAGGGGAACACCGGGGAGCTGTTTTTT.

The chain combines TRBV6-6 with TRBJ2-5, with TRBD1 matching over 7 bases. The trim removed 6 bases at V and 4 bases at J, leaving 8 bases unmatched. The CDR3 covers 14 residues. CDR1 and CDR2 from the germline V gene are MNHNY and SVGAGI (reference sequence). CDR3 protein: CASRPQGSPETQYF. The CDR3 DNA is TGTGCCAGCAGGCCACAGGGGTCCCCAGAGACCCAGTACTTC.